Here is one T cell receptor beta chain with its context. This entry is derived from a study of blood T cell repertoires in COVID-19. The ends lost 4 bases at V and 2 bases at J; junction bases unmatched: 2. Germline CDR1 SGHRS, CDR2 YFSETQ. This CDR3 has 14 residues. Sequencing was performed with immunoSEQ multiplex PCR; in TCRdb, only in-frame clones are kept and a portion is missing. In the table there are 250,000 or so clones, approximately 80% of which are singletons. This clonotype was sampled from a man aged 60 to 69 who had recovered from COVID-19. V and J are TRBV5-1 and TRBJ1-5, with 8 nucleotides matching TRBD1. Material for sequencing was PBMCs or T cells enriched from blood (not recorded which). The CDR3: CASSATGGNQPQHF. In DNA form, the CDR3 reads TGCGCCAGCAGCGCGACAGGGGGCAATCAGCCCCAGCATTTT.